These 30 T cell receptor beta chains came from one sample sequenced in a study of blood T cell repertoires in COVID-19. The method was immunoSEQ multiplex PCR; TCRdb's version includes in-frame clones alone and lacks a portion of them. This table has about 42,000 clones, roughly 73% appearing once. Sequencing input: peripheral blood. The receptor source for this set is a woman aged 70-85 years with acute or convalescent COVID-19.

The rearrangement uses TRBV7-2 and TRBJ2-7, with D unclear. The CDR3 length is 14 residues. CDR1 is SGHTA and CDR2 is FQGNSA in the germline V gene. V lost 5 bases and J 0 bases, leaving 11 bases between the germline ends. The CDR3, as DNA: TGTGCCAGCAGCCAAGACCGGAGCTCCTACGAGCAGTACTTC. It encodes CASSQDRSSYEQYF.

The V and J genes are TRBV19 and TRBJ2-5; tentative D call: TRBD2 (6 bases). The germline V gene encodes CDR1 LNHDA and CDR2 SQIVND (reference sequence). Trimming left V 8 bases short and J 1 base short, with 14 bases between. The length of the CDR3 is 14 residues. CDR3 nucleotide sequence: TGTGCCAGTGGCGGGACGGGCCTCCAAGAGACCCAGTACTTC. It codes for CASGGTGLQETQYF.

In this sample, this clone turned up a few times. The chain employs TRBV21-1 and TRBJ1-1; the table calls TRBD1, which could not be checked here. TRBV21-1 is tagged as a pseudogene. This CDR3 spans 14 amino acids. This chain's CDR3 is CASSQNNGNTEAFF. The DNA for the CDR3 is TGTGCCAGCAGTCAGAATAATGGGAACACTGAAGCTTTCTTT.

This rearrangement joins TRBV29-1 to TRBJ2-3, with D maybe TRBD2 (6 bases). Germline values: CDR1 SQVTM, CDR2 ANQGSEA. The CDR3 contains 12 residues. V lost 6 bases to trimming and J lost 10 bases, with 17 bases between them. In DNA form, the CDR3 reads TGCAGCGTGGGGGAGGTTACAGACGCGCAGTATTTT. Translation: CSVGEVTDAQYF.

The rearrangement uses TRBV5-1 and TRBJ2-7, with 7 bases matching TRBD1. The germline V gene has CDR1 SGHRS and CDR2 YFSETQ. V lost 3 bases to trimming and J lost 6 bases; unmatched junction nucleotides: 15. The CDR3 spans 16 residues. CDR3 protein: CASSSSGRQGDGEQYF. The CDR3 coding sequence is TGCGCCAGCAGCTCCAGTGGACGTCAGGGGGACGGCGAGCAGTACTTC.

The chain employs TRBV7-2 and TRBJ2-1, with TRBD2 identical over 13 bases. CDR3 length: 17 residues. Germline V lookup: CDR1 SGHTA, CDR2 FQGNSA. The ends lost 3 bases at V and 5 bases at J; junction bases unmatched: 7. The CDR3 region is CASSLGLLAGGNNEQFF. The CDR3 bases are TGTGCCAGCAGCTTGGGGCTACTAGCGGGGGGGAACAATGAGCAGTTCTTC.

V usage is TRBV7-2 and J usage is TRBJ1-6, with D possibly being TRBD1 (6 bases). CDR3 length: 15 amino acids. The germline V gene encodes CDR1 SGHTA and CDR2 FQGNSA. Trimming cost V 5 bases and J 7 bases, with 15 bases left between them. The CDR3 bases are TGTGCCAGCAGCCCTAGGGGGGGACGGAATTCACCCCTCCACTTT. Translation gives CASSPRGGRNSPLHF. Filled out from reference TRBV7-2 and TRBJ1-6, the complete variable domain reads GAGVSQSPSNKVTEKGKDVELRCDPISGHTALYWYRQSLGQGLEFLIYFQGNSAPDKSGLPSDRFSAERTGGSVSTLTIQRTQQEDSAVYLCASSPRGGRNSPLHFGNGTRLTVT.

This chain links TRBV5-1 with TRBJ1-2; 9 bases agree with TRBD1. Losses at the gene ends were 2 bases for V and 4 bases for J; bases not matched to a gene: 3. Germline-derived CDR1 and CDR2 are SGHRS and YFSETQ. There are 14 residues in the CDR3. The CDR3 region has the DNA TGCGCCAGCAGCTTATCGGACAGGGGCTATGGCTACACCTTC. Translated, it gives CASSLSDRGYGYTF.

This clone turned up a few times. The V call is TRBV11-2, the J call TRBJ1-1; D not certain. Trimming removed 0 bases at V and 11 bases at J, with 16 bases between. Germline loops: CDR1 SGHAT, CDR2 FQNNGV. The CDR3 has 14 residues. The CDR3 sequence is CASSLEVWALNAFF. CDR3 nucleotide sequence: TGTGCCAGCAGCTTAGAAGTTTGGGCACTGAATGCTTTCTTT.

Only one count was recorded for this clone. The V and J genes are TRBV2 and TRBJ2-7, with TRBD2 matching over 9 bases. V lost 2 bases and J lost 4; bases outside the gene matches: 6. The germline V gene encodes CDR1 SNHLY and CDR2 FYNNEI. This CDR3 spans 15 amino acids. CDR3 sequence (DNA): TGTGCCAGCAGTGAATATAGCGGGAGCGTATACGAGCAGTACTTC. Translation: CASSEYSGSVYEQYF.

The CDR3 spells CASSTYRDQPQHF. In DNA, the CDR3 is TGTGCCAGCAGCACCTACAGGGATCAGCCCCAGCATTTT. The chain couples TRBV7-2 to TRBJ1-5; possible D gene TRBD1, 6 bases. This CDR3 spans 13 amino acids. Looked up from germline, CDR1 is SGHTA and CDR2 is FQGNSA. Trimming removed 5 bases at V and 5 bases at J, with 10 bases between.

The V call is TRBV5-1, the J call TRBJ2-6, with D possibly TRBD2 on 5 matching bases. This CDR3 contains 17 residues. In germline, CDR1 is SGHRS, CDR2 YFSETQ. Trimming took 6 bases from V and 0 from J, leaving 16 bases between them. The CDR3 bases are TGCGCCAGCAAATCAAGCGGTGGGCGCTCTGGGGCCAACGTCCTGACTTTC. This sequence encodes CASKSSGGRSGANVLTF.

The V call is TRBV28, the J call TRBJ1-1; a weak D match, TRBD1 (5 bases). This CDR3 spans 12 amino acids. Per the germline V gene, CDR1 is MDHEN and CDR2 is SYDVKM. V lost 3 bases and J 7 bases, leaving 9 bases between the germline ends. The CDR3 coding sequence is TGTGCCAGCAGTTTGGCAGGGCATGAAGCTTTCTTT. Its translation: CASSLAGHEAFF.

CDR3 residues: CASSSGNGDTEAFF. CDR3 sequence (DNA): TGCGCCAGCAGTTCCGGGAATGGGGACACTGAAGCTTTCTTT. This chain uses TRBV5-1 with TRBJ1-1; D gene uncertain. Germline V CDR1 and CDR2: SGHRS, YFSETQ. The V end lost 5 bases, the J end lost 3 bases, and 14 bases lay between the germline ends. The CDR3 length is 14 residues.

The V gene is TRBV6-5, the J gene TRBJ1-3; unclear D gene. Trimming shortened V by 2 bases and J by 7 bases, and 18 bases separated the two germline ends. The CDR3 is 16 residues long. Germline V lookup: CDR1 MNHEY, CDR2 SVGAGI. DNA for the CDR3: TGTGCCAGCAGTTACGATCCGAGCCAAAGAGGGAACACCATATATTTT. Translating it yields CASSYDPSQRGNTIYF.

The V gene is TRBV13, the J gene TRBJ2-7; 14 nucleotides align to TRBD2. Looked up from germline, CDR1 is PRHDT and CDR2 is FYEKMQ (reference sequence). V lost 5 bases and J lost 3; bases outside the gene matches: 9. This CDR3 contains 17 residues. CDR3 in amino acids: CASSAGLAGGLFYEQYF. Written as DNA, the CDR3 is TGTGCCAGCAGCGCCGGACTAGCGGGAGGACTATTCTACGAGCAGTACTTC.

This rearrangement joins TRBV19 to TRBJ2-1; 10 bases agree with TRBD2. The CDR3 length is 14 residues. J gave up 5 bases and V 6 bases, and 4 bases lay outside the gene matches. Germline values: CDR1 LNHDA, CDR2 SQIVND (reference sequence). The CDR3 DNA reads TGTGCCAGTAGACTAGCGGGGCCGAACAATGAGCAGTTCTTC. Protein: CASRLAGPNNEQFF.

The chain uses TRBV6-5 and TRBJ1-1; D unclear. This CDR3 spans 11 amino acids. Per the germline V gene, CDR1 is MNHEY and CDR2 is SVGAGI. Deletions cut 11 bases from V and 0 bases from J, with 7 bases between. In DNA, the CDR3 is TGTGCCGTAACTTTGAACACTGAAGCTTTCTTT. It specifies CAVTLNTEAFF.

V is TRBV4-3 and J is TRBJ2-4, with TRBD1 matching 9 bases. Germline V gene sequence: CDR1 LGHNA, CDR2 YSLEER. V dropped 0 bases and J dropped 7; count of bases not matched to a gene: 4. The CDR3 consists of 15 residues. The CDR3: CASSQEQGAENIQYF. The CDR3 DNA is TGCGCCAGCAGCCAAGAACAGGGGGCAGAGAACATTCAGTACTTC.

The rearrangement links TRBV18 to TRBJ2-7; TRBD2 matches 9 bases. The CDR3 has 15 residues. V was pared by 3 bases and J by 2 bases, with 5 bases of the junction left unmatched. Per the germline V gene, CDR1 is KGHSH and CDR2 is LQKENI. This chain's CDR3 is CASSPLGLAAYEQYF. The CDR3 DNA follows: TGTGCCAGCTCACCCCTGGGACTAGCCGCCTACGAGCAGTACTTC.

This rearrangement joins TRBV7-2 to TRBJ2-2; possible D gene TRBD1, 6 bases. The germline V gene encodes CDR1 SGHTA and CDR2 FQGNSA. V dropped 5 bases and J dropped 2 bases, with 9 bases sitting between them. The CDR3 runs to 14 residues. This chain's CDR3 is CASSRDTNTGELFF. CDR3 in DNA: TGTGCCAGCAGCCGGGACACCAACACCGGGGAGCTGTTTTTT. The whole variable domain, remainder taken from reference TRBV7-2 and TRBJ2-2, is GAGVSQSPSNKVTEKGKDVELRCDPISGHTALYWYRQSLGQGLEFLIYFQGNSAPDKSGLPSDRFSAERTGGSVSTLTIQRTQQEDSAVYLCASSRDTNTGELFFGEGSRLTVL.

The chain joins TRBV3-1 (or the pseudogene TRBV3-2) to TRBJ2-3; 15 bases map to TRBD2. Germline V lookup: CDR1 LGHDT, CDR2 YNNKEL (reference sequence). The CDR3 runs to 18 residues. Unmatched junction bases numbered 12, after V lost 5 bases and J lost 6 bases. CDR3 region: CASSNALGLAGGMDTQYF. The CDR3 nucleotides are TGTGCCAGCAGCAATGCTCTGGGACTAGCGGGAGGCATGGATACGCAGTATTTT.

The genes are TRBV30 and TRBJ2-7; D gene ambiguous. Germline assignment: CDR1 GTSNPN and CDR2 SVGIG (reference sequence). V lost 5 bases to trimming and J lost 0 bases, with 8 bases between them. This CDR3 contains 12 residues. The chain's CDR3 is CAWSFSSYEQYF. The CDR3 nucleotides are TGTGCCTGGTCTTTTAGCTCCTACGAGCAGTACTTC.

This chain uses TRBV5-1 with TRBJ1-1; 10 bases are a match to TRBD1. The V and J ends lost 2 bases and 4 bases, in that order; junction bases with no gene match: 14. CDR1 and CDR2 (germline): SGHRS, YFSETQ. The CDR3 length is 18 residues. CDR3 nucleotides: TGCGCCAGCAGCTTTTCCCGGGGGATCCGGACAGGGGGCACTGAAGCTTTCTTT. This gives the protein CASSFSRGIRTGGTEAFF.

CDR3 loop: CAWTGGFSQPQHF. CDR3 in DNA: TGTGCCTGGACAGGGGGCTTTAGTCAGCCCCAGCATTTT. The V gene is TRBV30, the J gene TRBJ1-5; 8 nucleotides agree with TRBD1. The length of the CDR3 is 13 residues. V was clipped by 4 bases and J by 6 bases; unmatched bases: 5. Germline V gives CDR1 GTSNPN, CDR2 SVGIG (reference sequence). Looking up the rest from reference TRBV30 and TRBJ1-5 gives the full variable domain: SQTIHQWPATLVQPVGSPLSLECTVEGTSNPNLYWYRQAAGRGLQLLFYSVGIGQISSEVPQNLSASRPQDRQFILSSKKLLLSDSGFYLCAWTGGFSQPQHFGDGTRLSIL.

This clone is a singleton in its sample. The chain carries TRBV19 and TRBJ2-5, with 10 bases fitting TRBD2. Germline loops: CDR1 LNHDA, CDR2 SQIVND (reference sequence). V was pared by 0 bases and J by 5 bases, with 6 bases of the junction left unmatched. The CDR3 is made up of 16 amino acids. The CDR3 coding sequence is TGTGCCAGTAGTATAGAGCTGACTAGCGGGTGGGAGACCCAGTACTTC. This sequence encodes CASSIELTSGWETQYF.

The V and J genes are TRBV19 and TRBJ1-2, with TRBD1 identical over 8 bases. Looked up from germline, CDR1 is LNHDA and CDR2 is SQIVND (reference sequence). V gave up 3 bases and J gave up 6 bases; unmatched junction bases: 12. The CDR3 spans 16 residues. This chain's CDR3 is CASSILQGAYSNGYTF. As DNA, the CDR3 is TGTGCCAGTAGTATCCTCCAGGGGGCTTATTCGAATGGCTACACCTTC.

The chain links TRBV9 to TRBJ2-7; TRBD2 might be the D (6 bases). V was pared by 6 bases and J by 1 base, with 11 bases between. The CDR3 runs 13 residues. Germline V lookup: CDR1 SGDLS, CDR2 YYNGEE. The CDR3 here is CASNSGVSYEQYF. In DNA, the CDR3 is TGTGCCAGCAATAGCGGCGTTTCCTACGAGCAGTACTTC.

The rearrangement uses TRBV5-4 and TRBJ1-1, with a tentative D call TRBD1 (5 bases). The germline gives CDR1 SGHNT, CDR2 YYREEE (reference sequence). The CDR3 spans 13 residues. Trimming removed 9 bases from V and 1 base from J, with 13 bases in between. CDR3 sequence: CAIGTGGNTEAFF. CDR3 nucleotide sequence: TGTGCCATAGGGACGGGGGGGAACACTGAAGCTTTCTTT.

The chain recombines TRBV7-2 with TRBJ1-1; D is unresolved. CDR3 length: 13 amino acids. Trimming pared 2 bases from V and 11 bases from J, leaving 15 bases between. Germline V CDR1 and CDR2: SGHTA, FQGNSA. The CDR3 region is CASSLTVTHEAFF. The CDR3 DNA is TGTGCCAGCAGCTTAACAGTGACCCATGAGGCTTTCTTT.